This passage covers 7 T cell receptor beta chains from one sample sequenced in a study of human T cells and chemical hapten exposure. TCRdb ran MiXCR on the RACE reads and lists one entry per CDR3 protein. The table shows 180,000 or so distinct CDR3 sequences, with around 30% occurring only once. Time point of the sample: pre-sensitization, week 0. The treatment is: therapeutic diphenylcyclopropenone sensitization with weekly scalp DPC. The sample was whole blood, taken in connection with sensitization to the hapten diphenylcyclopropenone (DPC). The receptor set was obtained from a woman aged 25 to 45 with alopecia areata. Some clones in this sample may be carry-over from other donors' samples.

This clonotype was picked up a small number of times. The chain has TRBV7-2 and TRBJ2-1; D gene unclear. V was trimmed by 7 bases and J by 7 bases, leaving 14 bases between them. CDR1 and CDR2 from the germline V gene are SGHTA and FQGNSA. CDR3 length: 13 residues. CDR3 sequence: CASTHTGFNEQFF. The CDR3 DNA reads TGTGCCAGCACCCATACGGGTTTTAATGAGCAGTTCTTC.

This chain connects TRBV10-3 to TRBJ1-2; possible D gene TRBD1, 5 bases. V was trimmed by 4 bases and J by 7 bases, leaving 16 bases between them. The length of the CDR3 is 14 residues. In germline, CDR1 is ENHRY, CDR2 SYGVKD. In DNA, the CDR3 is TGTGCCATCAGTGGAGGATACGGGGCGTTTGGCTACACCTTC. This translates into CAISGGYGAFGYTF.

The chain's CDR3 is CASSLNSGGHNSYNEQFF. As DNA, the CDR3 is TGTGCCAGCAGTTTAAATAGCGGGGGGCACAACTCCTACAATGAGCAGTTCTTC. This rearrangement joins TRBV27 to TRBJ2-1; 10 bases map to TRBD2. With 2 bases clipped from V and 0 bases from J, the junction kept 7 bases outside the gene matches. Germline CDR1 is MNHEY and CDR2 is SMNVEV (reference sequence). This CDR3 is built from 18 residues.

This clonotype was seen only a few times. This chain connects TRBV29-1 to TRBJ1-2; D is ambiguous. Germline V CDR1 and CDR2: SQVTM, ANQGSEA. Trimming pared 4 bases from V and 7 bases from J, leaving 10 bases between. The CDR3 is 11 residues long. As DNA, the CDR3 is TGCAGCGTTGGCAAACAGTCTGGCTACACCTTC. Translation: CSVGKQSGYTF.

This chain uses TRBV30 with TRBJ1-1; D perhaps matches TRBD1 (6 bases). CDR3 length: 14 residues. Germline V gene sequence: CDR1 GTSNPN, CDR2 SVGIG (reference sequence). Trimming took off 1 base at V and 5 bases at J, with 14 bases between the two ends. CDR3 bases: TGTGCCTGGAGTGGGATCGACAGGCGTACTGAAGCTTTCTTT. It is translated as CAWSGIDRRTEAFF.

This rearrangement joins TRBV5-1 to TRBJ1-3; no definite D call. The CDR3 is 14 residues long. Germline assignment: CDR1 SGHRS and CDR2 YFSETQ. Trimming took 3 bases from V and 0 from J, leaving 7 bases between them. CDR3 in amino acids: CASSSTVSGNTIYF. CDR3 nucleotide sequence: TGCGCCAGCAGCTCGACCGTCTCTGGAAACACCATATATTTT. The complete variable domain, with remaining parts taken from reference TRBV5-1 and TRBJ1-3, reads KAGVTQTPRYLIKTRGQQVTLSCSPISGHRSVSWYQQTPGQGLQFLFEYFSETQRNKGNFPGRFSGRQFSNSRSEMNVSTLELGDSALYLCASSSTVSGNTIYFGEGSWLTVV.

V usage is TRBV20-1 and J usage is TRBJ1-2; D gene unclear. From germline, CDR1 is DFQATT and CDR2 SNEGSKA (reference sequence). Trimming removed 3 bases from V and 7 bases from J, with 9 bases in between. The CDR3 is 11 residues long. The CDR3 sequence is CSARPEGGYTF. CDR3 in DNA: TGCAGTGCTAGGCCTGAGGGTGGCTACACCTTC.